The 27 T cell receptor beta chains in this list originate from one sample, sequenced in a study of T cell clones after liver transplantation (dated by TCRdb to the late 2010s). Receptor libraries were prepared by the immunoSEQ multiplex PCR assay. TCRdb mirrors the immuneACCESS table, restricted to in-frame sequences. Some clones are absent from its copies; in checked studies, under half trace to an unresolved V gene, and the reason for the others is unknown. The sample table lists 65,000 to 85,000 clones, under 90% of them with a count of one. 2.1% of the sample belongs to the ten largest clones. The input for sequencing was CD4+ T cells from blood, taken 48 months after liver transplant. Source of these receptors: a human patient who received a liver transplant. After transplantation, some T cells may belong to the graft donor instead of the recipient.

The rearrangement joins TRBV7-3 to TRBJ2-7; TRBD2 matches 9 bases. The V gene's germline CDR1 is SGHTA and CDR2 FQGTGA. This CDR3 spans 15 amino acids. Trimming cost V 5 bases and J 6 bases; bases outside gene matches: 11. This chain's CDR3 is CASSPEGGRAGEQYF. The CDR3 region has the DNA TGTGCCAGCAGCCCCGAGGGCGGGAGGGCGGGCGAGCAGTACTTC.

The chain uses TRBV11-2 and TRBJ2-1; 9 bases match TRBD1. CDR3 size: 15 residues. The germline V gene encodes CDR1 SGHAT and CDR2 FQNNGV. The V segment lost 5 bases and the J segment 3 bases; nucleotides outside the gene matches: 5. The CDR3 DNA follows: TGTGCCAGCAGCATTGACAGGGGGGGCTACAATGAGCAGTTCTTC. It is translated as CASSIDRGGYNEQFF.

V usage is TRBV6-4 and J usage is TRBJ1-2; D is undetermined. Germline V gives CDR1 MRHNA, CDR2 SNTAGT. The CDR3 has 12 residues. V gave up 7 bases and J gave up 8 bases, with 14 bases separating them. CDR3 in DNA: TGTGCCAGCACCATAGAGGGAGGAGGCTACACCTTC. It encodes CASTIEGGGYTF.

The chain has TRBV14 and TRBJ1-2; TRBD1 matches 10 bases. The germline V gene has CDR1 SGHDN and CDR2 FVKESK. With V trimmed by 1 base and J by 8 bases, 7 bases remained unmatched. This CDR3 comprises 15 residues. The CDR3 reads CASSQVMGQGRGYTF. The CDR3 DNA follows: TGTGCCAGCAGCCAAGTGATGGGACAGGGGAGAGGCTACACCTTC.

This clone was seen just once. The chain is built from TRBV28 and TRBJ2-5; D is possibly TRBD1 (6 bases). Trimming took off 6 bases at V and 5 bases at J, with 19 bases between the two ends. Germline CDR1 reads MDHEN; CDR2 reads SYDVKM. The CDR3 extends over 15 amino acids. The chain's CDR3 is CASSRTTGTGETQYF. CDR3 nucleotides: TGTGCCAGCAGCCGTACCACAGGGACCGGGGAGACCCAGTACTTC.

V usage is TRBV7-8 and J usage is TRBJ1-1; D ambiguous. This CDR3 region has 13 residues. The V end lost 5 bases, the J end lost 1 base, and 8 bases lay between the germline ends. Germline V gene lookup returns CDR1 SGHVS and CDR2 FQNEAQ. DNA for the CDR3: TGTGCCAGCAGCACGCAGGAGAACACTGAAGCTTTCTTT. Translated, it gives CASSTQENTEAFF. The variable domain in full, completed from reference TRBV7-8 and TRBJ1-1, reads GAGVSQSPRYKVAKRGQDVALRCDPISGHVSLFWYQQALGQGPEFLTYFQNEAQLDKSGLPSDRFFAERPEGSVSTLKIQRTQQEDSAVYLCASSTQENTEAFFGQGTRLTVV.

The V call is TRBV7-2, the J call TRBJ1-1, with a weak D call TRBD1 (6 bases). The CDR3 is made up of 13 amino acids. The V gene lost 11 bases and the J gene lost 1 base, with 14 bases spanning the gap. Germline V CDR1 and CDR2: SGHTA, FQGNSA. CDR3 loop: CACEQGGNTEAFF. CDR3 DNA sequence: TGTGCCTGCGAACAGGGAGGGAACACTGAAGCTTTCTTT.

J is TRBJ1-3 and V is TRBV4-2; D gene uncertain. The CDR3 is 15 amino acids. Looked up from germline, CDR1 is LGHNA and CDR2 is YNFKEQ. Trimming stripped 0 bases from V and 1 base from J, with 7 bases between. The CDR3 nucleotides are TGTGCCAGCAGCCAAGATTCAGGATCTGGAAACACCATATATTTT. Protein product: CASSQDSGSGNTIYF.

CDR3 in amino acids: CSVEISPPRDTQYF. CDR3 bases: TGCAGCGTTGAGATTTCCCCACCAAGGGATACGCAGTATTTT. The J gene is TRBJ2-3, the V gene TRBV29-1; no clear D. Germline values: CDR1 SQVTM, CDR2 ANQGSEA. Between the trimmed V and J ends, which lost 3 bases and 6 bases, there was a span of 16 bases. This CDR3 contains 14 residues.

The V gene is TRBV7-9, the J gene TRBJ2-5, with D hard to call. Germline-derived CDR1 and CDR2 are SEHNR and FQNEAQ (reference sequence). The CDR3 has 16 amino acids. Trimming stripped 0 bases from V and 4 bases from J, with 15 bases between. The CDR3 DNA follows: TGTGCCAGCAGCTTAGCGAGGAGACCGTTTGGAGAGACCCAGTACTTC. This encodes CASSLARRPFGETQYF.

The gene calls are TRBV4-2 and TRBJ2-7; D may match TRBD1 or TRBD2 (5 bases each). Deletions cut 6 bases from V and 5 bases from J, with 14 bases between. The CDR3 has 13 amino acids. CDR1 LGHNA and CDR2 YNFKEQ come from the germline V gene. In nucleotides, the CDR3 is TGTGCCAGCAGTAGGGACGGCCTACACGAGCAGTACTTC. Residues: CASSRDGLHEQYF.

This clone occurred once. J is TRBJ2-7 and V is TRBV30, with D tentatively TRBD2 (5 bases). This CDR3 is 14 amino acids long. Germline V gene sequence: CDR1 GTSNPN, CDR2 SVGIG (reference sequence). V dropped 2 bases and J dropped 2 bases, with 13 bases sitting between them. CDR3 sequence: CAWSPPGRAYEQYF. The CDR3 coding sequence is TGTGCCTGGAGTCCCCCGGGGAGAGCCTACGAGCAGTACTTC.

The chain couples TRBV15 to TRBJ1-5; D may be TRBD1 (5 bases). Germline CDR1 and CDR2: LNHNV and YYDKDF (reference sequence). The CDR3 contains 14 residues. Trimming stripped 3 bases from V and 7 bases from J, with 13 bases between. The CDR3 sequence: CATSSGAVGQPQHF. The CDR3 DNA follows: TGTGCCACCAGCAGCGGGGCGGTTGGCCAGCCCCAGCATTTT.

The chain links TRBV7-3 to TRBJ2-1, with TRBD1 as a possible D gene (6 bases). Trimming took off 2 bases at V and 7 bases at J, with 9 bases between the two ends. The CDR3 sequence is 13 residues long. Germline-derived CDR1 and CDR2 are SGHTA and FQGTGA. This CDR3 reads CASSLSGANEQFF. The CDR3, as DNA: TGTGCCAGCAGCTTATCAGGGGCAAATGAGCAGTTCTTC.

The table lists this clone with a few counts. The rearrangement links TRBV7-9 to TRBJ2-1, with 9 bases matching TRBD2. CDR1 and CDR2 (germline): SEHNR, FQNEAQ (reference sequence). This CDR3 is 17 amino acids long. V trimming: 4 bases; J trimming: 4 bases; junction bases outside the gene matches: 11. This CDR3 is CASSSKISGRAYNEQFF. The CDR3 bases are TGTGCCAGCAGCTCGAAAATTAGCGGGAGAGCTTACAATGAGCAGTTCTTC. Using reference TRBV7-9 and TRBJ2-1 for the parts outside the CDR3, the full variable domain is DTGVSQNPRHKITKRGQNVTFRCDPISEHNRLYWYRQTLGQGPEFLTYFQNEAQLEKSRLLSDRFSAERPKGSFSTLEIQRTEQGDSAMYLCASSSKISGRAYNEQFFGPGTRLTVL.

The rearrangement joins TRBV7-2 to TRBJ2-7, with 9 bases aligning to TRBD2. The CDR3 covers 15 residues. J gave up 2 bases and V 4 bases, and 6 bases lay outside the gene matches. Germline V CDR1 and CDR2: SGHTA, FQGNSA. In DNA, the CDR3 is TGTGCCAGCAGCTCCCGGACTAGCGTTACCTACGAGCAGTACTTC. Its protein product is CASSSRTSVTYEQYF.

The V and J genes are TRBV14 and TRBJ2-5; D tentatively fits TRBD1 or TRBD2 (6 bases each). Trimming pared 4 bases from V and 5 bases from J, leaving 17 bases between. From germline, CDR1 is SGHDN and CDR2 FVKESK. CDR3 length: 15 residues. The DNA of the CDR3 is TGTGCCAGCAGCCTCCTACAGGGAGGAACGGAGACCCAGTACTTC. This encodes CASSLLQGGTETQYF.

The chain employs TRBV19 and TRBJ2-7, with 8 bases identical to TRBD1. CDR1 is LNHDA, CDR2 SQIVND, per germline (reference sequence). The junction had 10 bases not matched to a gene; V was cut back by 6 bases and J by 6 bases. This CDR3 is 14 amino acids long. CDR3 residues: CASSRGQGVGEQYF. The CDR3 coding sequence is TGTGCCAGTAGCAGGGGGCAGGGAGTAGGCGAGCAGTACTTC.

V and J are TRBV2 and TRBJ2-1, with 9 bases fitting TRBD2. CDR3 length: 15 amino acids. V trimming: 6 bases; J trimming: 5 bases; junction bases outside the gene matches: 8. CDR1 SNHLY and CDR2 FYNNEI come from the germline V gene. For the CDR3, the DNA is TGTGCCAGCAGATTTAGCGGGAGTGCCGACAATGAGCAGTTCTTC. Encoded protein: CASRFSGSADNEQFF.

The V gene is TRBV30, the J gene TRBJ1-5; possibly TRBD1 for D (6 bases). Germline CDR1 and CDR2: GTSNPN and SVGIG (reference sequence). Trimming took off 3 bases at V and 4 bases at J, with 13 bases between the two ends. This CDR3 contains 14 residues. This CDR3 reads CAWSAGHLNQPQHF. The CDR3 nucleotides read TGTGCCTGGAGCGCGGGACACCTAAATCAGCCCCAGCATTTT.

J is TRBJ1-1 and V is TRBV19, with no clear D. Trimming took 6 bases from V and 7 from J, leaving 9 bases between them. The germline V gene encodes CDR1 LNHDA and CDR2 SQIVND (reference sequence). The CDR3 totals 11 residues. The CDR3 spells CASSPALEAFF. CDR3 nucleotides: TGTGCCAGTAGCCCGGCCCTTGAAGCTTTCTTT.

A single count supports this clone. For the CDR3, the DNA is TGTGCCAGCTCATCCCGCCGGGGGGAGGAGCAGTACTTC. Its translation: CASSSRRGEEQYF. J is TRBJ2-7 and V is TRBV18; 7 positions agree with TRBD2. CDR1 KGHSH and CDR2 LQKENI come from the germline V gene. This CDR3 is built from 13 residues. Unmatched junction bases numbered 8, after V lost 5 bases and J lost 7 bases.

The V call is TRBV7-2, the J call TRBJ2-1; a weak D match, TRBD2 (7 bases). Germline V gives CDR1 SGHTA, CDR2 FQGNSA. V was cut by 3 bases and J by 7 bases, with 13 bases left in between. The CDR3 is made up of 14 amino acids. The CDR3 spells CASSFWGGRNEQFF. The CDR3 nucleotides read TGTGCCAGCAGCTTTTGGGGGGGCAGGAATGAGCAGTTCTTC. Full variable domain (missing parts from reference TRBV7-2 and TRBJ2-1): GAGVSQSPSNKVTEKGKDVELRCDPISGHTALYWYRQSLGQGLEFLIYFQGNSAPDKSGLPSDRFSAERTGGSVSTLTIQRTQQEDSAVYLCASSFWGGRNEQFFGPGTRLTVL.

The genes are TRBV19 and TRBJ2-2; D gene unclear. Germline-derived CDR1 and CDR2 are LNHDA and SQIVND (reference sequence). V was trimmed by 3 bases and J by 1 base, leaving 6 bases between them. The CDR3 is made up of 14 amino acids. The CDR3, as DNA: TGTGCCAGTAGTATCTACAAGAACACCGGGGAGCTGTTTTTT. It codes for CASSIYKNTGELFF.

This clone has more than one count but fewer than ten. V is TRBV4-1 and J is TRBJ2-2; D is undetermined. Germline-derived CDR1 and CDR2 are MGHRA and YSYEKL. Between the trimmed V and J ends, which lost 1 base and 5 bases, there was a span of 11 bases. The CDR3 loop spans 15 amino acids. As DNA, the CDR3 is TGCGCCAGCAGCCAAGGTTGGAGTGAAACCGGGGAGCTGTTTTTT. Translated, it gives CASSQGWSETGELFF.

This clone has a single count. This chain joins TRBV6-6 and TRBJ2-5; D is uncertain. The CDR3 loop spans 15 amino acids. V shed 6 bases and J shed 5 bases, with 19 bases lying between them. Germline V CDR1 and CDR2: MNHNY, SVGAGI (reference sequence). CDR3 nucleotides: TGTGCCAGCAGACCAACATCCGTAGGTTGGGAGACCCAGTACTTC. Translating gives CASRPTSVGWETQYF.

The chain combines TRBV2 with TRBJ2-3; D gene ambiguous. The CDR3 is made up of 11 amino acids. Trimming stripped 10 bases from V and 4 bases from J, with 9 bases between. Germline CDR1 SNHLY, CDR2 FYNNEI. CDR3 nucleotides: TGTGCCAACAGACCGGCAGATACGCAGTATTTT. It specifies CANRPADTQYF.